Listed here are 14 T cell receptor beta chains from one sample, sequenced in a study of control samples from healthy donors and cancer patients. The data were produced by immunoSEQ multiplex PCR, yet TCRdb's version contains in-frame clones alone and is incomplete. Of 150,000 or so clones detected, about 90% appear once; the ten largest clones hold under 2%. Sequencing was done on a sample of blood. These receptors all come from a man aged 18 to 30 in good health.

The chain carries TRBV19 and TRBJ2-2; D unclear. The ends were cut back, 4 bases at V and 2 bases at J, with 5 bases in the middle. Germline CDR1 reads LNHDA; CDR2 reads SQIVND (reference sequence). CDR3 length: 13 residues. CDR3 in amino acids: CASSTSNTGELFF. The CDR3 DNA reads as TGTGCCAGTAGTACGTCTAACACCGGGGAGCTGTTTTTT.

As regards this clone: In the same sample, other DNA sequences code for this CDR3. The chain has TRBV7-2 and TRBJ2-7; D not certain. Trimming stripped 6 bases from V and 0 bases from J, with 9 bases between. The CDR3 length is 13 residues. In germline, CDR1 is SGHTA, CDR2 FQGNSA. The CDR3 DNA is TGTGCCAGCAGTCTAGTTAGCTCCTACGAGCAGTACTTC. It encodes CASSLVSSYEQYF.

The chain is built from TRBV3-1 (or the pseudogene TRBV3-2) and TRBJ2-7, with a weak D call TRBD2 (5 bases). This CDR3 region has 14 residues. Germline V gives CDR1 LGHDT, CDR2 YNNKEL (reference sequence). V was cut by 1 base and J by 4 bases, with 11 bases left in between. The DNA of the CDR3 is TGTGCCAGCAGCCAAGCCGGCCGGGGATACGAGCAGTACTTC. As protein: CASSQAGRGYEQYF.

The V and J genes are TRBV4-1 and TRBJ2-7; D gene unclear. The germline gives CDR1 MGHRA, CDR2 YSYEKL. This CDR3 region has 13 residues. Trimming removed 4 bases at V and 2 bases at J, with 9 bases between. CDR3 amino acids: CASSPGPTYEQYF. DNA of the CDR3: TGCGCCAGCAGCCCGGGTCCCACCTACGAGCAGTACTTC.

The CDR3 loop is CASSGNFMETQYF. The DNA of the CDR3 is TGTGCCAGCAGCGGAAACTTTATGGAGACCCAGTACTTC. The V and J genes are TRBV7-7 and TRBJ2-5; unclear D gene. The CDR3 is 13 amino acids. Germline CDR1 reads SSHAT; CDR2 reads FNYEAQ (reference sequence). V gave up 5 bases and J gave up 5 bases, with 12 bases separating them.

The gene calls are TRBV7-2 and TRBJ2-1; TRBD2 matches 9 bases. This CDR3 contains 17 residues. J lost 8 bases, V lost 5 bases, and 16 bases had no gene match. Germline V CDR1 and CDR2: SGHTA, FQGNSA. This chain's CDR3 is CASSPLPPGLANDEQFF. For the CDR3, the DNA is TGTGCCAGCAGCCCCCTCCCACCGGGACTAGCAAATGATGAGCAGTTCTTC.

This chain connects TRBV19 to TRBJ2-5, with D possibly TRBD2 on 6 matching bases. Trimming stripped 3 bases from V and 6 bases from J, with 17 bases between. The CDR3 contains 15 residues. Germline CDR1 LNHDA, CDR2 SQIVND (reference sequence). The CDR3 DNA follows: TGTGCCAGTAGTATTGGACTCGGGACTCCAAAGACCCAGTACTTC. It is translated as CASSIGLGTPKTQYF.

The rearrangement joins TRBV5-6 to TRBJ2-7; tentative D call: TRBD1 (5 bases). Germline CDR1 SGHDT, CDR2 YYEEEE. V was pared by 1 base and J by 4 bases, with 12 bases between. The CDR3 is made up of 14 amino acids. The CDR3 reads CASSLYRTIYEQYF. CDR3 coding DNA: TGTGCCAGCAGCTTGTACAGGACCATATACGAGCAGTACTTC.

The V call is TRBV3-1 (or the pseudogene TRBV3-2), the J call TRBJ2-3; D remains ambiguous. The V end lost 0 bases, the J end lost 4 bases, and 11 bases lay between the germline ends. Germline-derived CDR1 and CDR2 are LGHDT and YNNKEL (reference sequence). This CDR3 spans 15 amino acids. CDR3 region: CASSQDGVSSDTQYF. CDR3 nucleotides: TGTGCCAGCAGCCAAGATGGGGTATCATCAGATACGCAGTATTTT.

The chain is built from TRBV7-9 and TRBJ1-1; 7 bases agree with TRBD1. Per the germline V gene, CDR1 is SEHNR and CDR2 is FQNEAQ (reference sequence). This CDR3 is 14 amino acids long. V lost 5 bases and J lost 7; bases outside the gene matches: 10. The CDR3 region has the DNA TGTGCCAGCAGCCTGAGCGGGACAGTCCTTGAAGCTTTCTTT. Translation: CASSLSGTVLEAFF.

This chain links TRBV14 with TRBJ2-6, with a tentative D call TRBD2 (6 bases). Trimming cost V 1 base and J 2 bases, with 15 bases left between them. This CDR3 comprises 18 residues. Per germline, CDR1 SGHDN and CDR2 FVKESK. The CDR3 here is CASSQARGIVTGANVLTF. The CDR3 DNA sequence: TGTGCCAGCAGCCAAGCACGGGGGATAGTGACTGGGGCCAACGTCCTGACTTTC.

V gene TRBV9 combines with J gene TRBJ2-3; perhaps TRBD2 as D (6 bases). There are 15 residues in the CDR3. Germline CDR1 reads SGDLS; CDR2 reads YYNGEE. Trimming took off 4 bases at V and 6 bases at J, with 18 bases between the two ends. CDR3 protein: CASSLEEGRRDTQYF. CDR3 coding DNA: TGTGCCAGCAGCCTGGAGGAGGGAAGACGTGATACGCAGTATTTT.

Concerning this clone itself: The sample carries other DNA sequences with the same CDR3. V is TRBV5-1 and J is TRBJ2-5; D may be TRBD2 (7 bases). The CDR3 runs to 16 residues. V shed 3 bases and J shed 1 base, with 16 bases lying between them. Germline assignment: CDR1 SGHRS and CDR2 YFSETQ. CDR3 residues: CASSWGGGETQETQYF. DNA of the CDR3: TGCGCCAGCAGCTGGGGGGGCGGCGAGACCCAAGAGACCCAGTACTTC.

V is TRBV23-1 and J is TRBJ1-1; D gene uncertain. TRBV23-1 is an ORF, with its function uncertain. V was pared by 4 bases and J by 1 base, with 31 bases between. This CDR3 region has 21 residues. The CDR3 is CASSPPPGLYNLRAQNTEAFF. The CDR3 coding sequence is TGCGCCAGCAGTCCTCCGCCGGGCCTATATAACTTGCGCGCACAGAACACTGAAGCTTTCTTT.